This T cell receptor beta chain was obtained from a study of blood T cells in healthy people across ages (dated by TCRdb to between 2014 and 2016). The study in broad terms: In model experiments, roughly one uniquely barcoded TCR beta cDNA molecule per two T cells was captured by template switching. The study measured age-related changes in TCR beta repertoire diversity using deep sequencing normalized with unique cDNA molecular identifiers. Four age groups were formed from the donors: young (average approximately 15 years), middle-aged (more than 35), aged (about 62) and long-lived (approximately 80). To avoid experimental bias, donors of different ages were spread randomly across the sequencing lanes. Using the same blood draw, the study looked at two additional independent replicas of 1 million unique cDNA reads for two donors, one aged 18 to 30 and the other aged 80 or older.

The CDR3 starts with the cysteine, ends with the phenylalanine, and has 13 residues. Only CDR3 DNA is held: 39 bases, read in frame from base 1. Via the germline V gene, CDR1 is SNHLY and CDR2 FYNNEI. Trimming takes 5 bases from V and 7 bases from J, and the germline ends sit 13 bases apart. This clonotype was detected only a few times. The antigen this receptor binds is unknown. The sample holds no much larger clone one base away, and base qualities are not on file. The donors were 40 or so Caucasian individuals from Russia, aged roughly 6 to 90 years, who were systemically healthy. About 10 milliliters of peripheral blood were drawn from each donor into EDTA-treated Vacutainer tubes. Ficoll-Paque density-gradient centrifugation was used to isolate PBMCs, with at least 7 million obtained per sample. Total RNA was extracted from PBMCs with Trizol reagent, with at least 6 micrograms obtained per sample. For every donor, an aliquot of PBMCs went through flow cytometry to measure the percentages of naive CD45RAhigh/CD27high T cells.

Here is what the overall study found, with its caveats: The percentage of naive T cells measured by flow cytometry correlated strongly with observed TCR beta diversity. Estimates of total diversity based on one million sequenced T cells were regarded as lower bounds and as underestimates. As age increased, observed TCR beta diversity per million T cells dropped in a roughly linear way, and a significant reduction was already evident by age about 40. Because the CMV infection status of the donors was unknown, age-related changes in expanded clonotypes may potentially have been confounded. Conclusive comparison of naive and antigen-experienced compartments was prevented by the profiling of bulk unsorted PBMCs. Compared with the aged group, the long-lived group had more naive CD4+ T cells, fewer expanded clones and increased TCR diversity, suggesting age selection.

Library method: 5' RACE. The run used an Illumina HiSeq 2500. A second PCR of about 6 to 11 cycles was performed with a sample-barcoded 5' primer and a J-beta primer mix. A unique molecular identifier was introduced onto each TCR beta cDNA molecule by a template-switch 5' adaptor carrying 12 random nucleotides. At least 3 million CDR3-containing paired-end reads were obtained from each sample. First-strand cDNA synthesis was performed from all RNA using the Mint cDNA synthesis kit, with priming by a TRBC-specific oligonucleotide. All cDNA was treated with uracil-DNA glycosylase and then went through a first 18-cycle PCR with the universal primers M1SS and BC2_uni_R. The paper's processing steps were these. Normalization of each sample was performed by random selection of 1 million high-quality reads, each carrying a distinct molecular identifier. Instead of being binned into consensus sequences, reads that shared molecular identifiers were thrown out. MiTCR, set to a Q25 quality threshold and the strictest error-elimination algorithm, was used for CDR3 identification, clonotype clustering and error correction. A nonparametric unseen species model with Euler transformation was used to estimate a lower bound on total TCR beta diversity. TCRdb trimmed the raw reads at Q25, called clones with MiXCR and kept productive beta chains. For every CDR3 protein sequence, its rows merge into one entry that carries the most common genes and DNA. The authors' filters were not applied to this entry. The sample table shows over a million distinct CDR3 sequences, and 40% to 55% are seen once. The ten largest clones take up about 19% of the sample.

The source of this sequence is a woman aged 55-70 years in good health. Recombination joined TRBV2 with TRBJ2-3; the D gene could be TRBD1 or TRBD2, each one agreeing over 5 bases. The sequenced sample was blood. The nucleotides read TGTGCCAGCAGTCCCCGGGGCCACAATACGCAGTATTTT. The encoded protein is CASSPRGHNTQYF.